A selection of T cell receptor beta chains follows, all from one sample in a study of CD8 T cells in ankylosing spondylitis. MiXCR, run by TCRdb on the 5' RACE reads, gives a single entry per CDR3 protein. The sample yields approximately 400,000 distinct CDR3 sequences, 25% to 30% seen once. Sequenced material: blood, either unsorted or a sorted T cell fraction (not recorded which). These receptors were collected from a male donor with ankylosing spondylitis. Both conserved end residues are part of each CDR3. A D gene is named only where the DNA matches it firmly. Clone size, where shown, is once, few, many, or a class for clones that have expanded.

TRBJ2-1 TRBD1 NA TRBV9 CASSVEGQGAWNEQFF TGTGCCAGCAGCGTAGAGGGACAGGGGGCGTGGAATGAGCAGTTCTTC
TRBJ1-2 TRBD1 NA TRBV15 CATSRDLAGGSGYTF TGTGCCACCAGCAGAGATCTGGCAGGGGGCTCGGGCTACACCTTC
TRBJ2-2 NA NA TRBV11-2 CASSLDRLDGELFF TGTGCCAGCAGCTTAGATCGGCTGGACGGGGAGCTGTTTTTT
TRBJ2-2 TRBD1 NA TRBV9 CASSAGQWNTGELFF TGTGCCAGCAGCGCGGGACAGTGGAACACCGGGGAGCTGTTTTTT
TRBJ2-6 NA few TRBV19 CASSMVLSGANVLTF TGTGCCAGTAGTATGGTACTCTCTGGGGCCAACGTCCTGACTTTC
TRBJ2-5 TRBD2 few TRBV7-9 CASSFLTSGKETQYF TGTGCCAGCAGCTTTTTAACTAGCGGGAAGGAGACCCAGTACTTC
TRBJ1-6 TRBD1 few TRBV25-1 CASSEGQGVGSPLHF TGTGCCAGCAGTGAAGGACAGGGGGTAGGGTCACCCCTCCACTTT
TRBJ2-1 NA few TRBV6-1 CASNGQPFNEQFF TGTGCCAGCAATGGCCAACCTTTCAATGAGCAGTTCTTC
TRBJ2-2 TRBD1 NA TRBV5-1 CASSPQGVANTGELFF TGCGCCAGCAGCCCACAGGGGGTAGCGAACACCGGGGAGCTGTTTTTT
TRBJ2-5 TRBD2 NA TRBV7-2 CASSRRLAGAGETQYF TGTGCCAGCAGCCGCCGGCTAGCGGGGGCCGGGGAGACCCAGTACTTC
TRBJ2-1 NA NA TRBV20-1 CSARRRRGSYNEQFF TGCAGTGCTAGGAGGAGGAGGGGGTCCTACAATGAGCAGTTCTTC
TRBJ1-1 TRBD1 NA TRBV7-2 CASSLAGQGIGAFF TGTGCCAGCAGCTTGGCGGGACAGGGTATTGGAGCTTTCTTT
TRBJ2-1 TRBD1 NA TRBV24-1 CATSDPGSPQGASYNEQFF TGTGCCACCAGTGATCCTGGGAGCCCGCAGGGGGCCTCCTACAATGAGCAGTTCTTC
TRBJ2-5 TRBD2 few TRBV4-2 CASSQDNSGSLRETQYF TGTGCCAGCAGCCAGGATAATAGCGGGAGCCTGCGAGAGACCCAGTACTTC
TRBJ2-1 NA NA TRBV20-1 CSARDLIGDEQFF TGCAGTGCTAGAGATCTAATAGGCGATGAGCAGTTCTTC
TRBJ1-2 NA few TRBV10-2 CASSETENYGYTF TGCGCCAGCAGTGAGACAGAAAACTATGGCTACACCTTC
TRBJ1-4 NA few TRBV6-1 CASSRGTGATNEKLFF TGTGCCAGCAGCCGCGGGACGGGAGCAACTAATGAAAAACTGTTTTTT
TRBJ2-1 TRBD1 few TRBV5-5 CASSRQGMVHEQFF TGTGCCAGCAGCAGACAGGGGATGGTCCATGAGCAGTTCTTC
TRBJ2-5 NA NA TRBV5-6 CASSSPQVEETQYF TGTGCCAGCAGCTCACCACAGGTCGAAGAGACCCAGTACTTC
TRBJ1-2 NA few TRBV5-1 CASSLLANYGYTF TGCGCCAGCAGCTTGCTTGCTAACTATGGCTACACCTTC
TRBJ2-1 TRBD2 many TRBV6-1 CASNSGTSGRIISYNEQFF TGTGCCAGCAACTCCGGGACTAGCGGGAGGATAATCTCCTACAATGAGCAGTTCTTC
TRBJ2-1 NA NA TRBV20-1 CSARVARHNEQFF TGCAGTGCTAGAGTTGCTAGACACAATGAGCAGTTCTTC
TRBJ2-4 NA NA TRBV6-2/TRBV6-3 CASSQTRAGAKNIQYF TGTGCCAGCAGCCAGACCAGGGCGGGGGCCAAAAACATTCAGTACTTC
TRBJ2-1 NA few TRBV27 CASSPTVGAEQFF TGTGCCAGCAGCCCGACCGTGGGGGCTGAGCAGTTCTTC
TRBJ1-2 NA NA TRBV12-3/TRBV12-4 CASSPLLSGNYGYTF TGTGCCAGCAGCCCGCTTTTAAGTGGTAACTATGGCTACACCTTC
TRBJ1-5 NA NA TRBV19 CASTKTPDSTHQPQHF TGTGCCAGTACCAAAACCCCCGACAGTACCCATCAGCCCCAGCATTTT
TRBJ2-3 TRBD1 NA TRBV10-1 CASSESGTGTDTQYF TGCGCCAGCAGTGAGTCCGGGACAGGCACAGATACGCAGTATTTT
TRBJ2-7 TRBD2 NA TRBV20-1 CSARRSGTRSHEQYF TGCAGTGCTAGACGTTCCGGGACTAGGAGCCACGAGCAGTACTTC
TRBJ2-1 NA few TRBV7-2 CASSQGLGNYNEQFF TGTGCCAGCAGCCAGGGGCTCGGGAACTACAATGAGCAGTTCTTC
TRBJ2-6 NA NA TRBV3-1 CASRRGGANVLTF TGTGCCAGCAGGCGTGGGGGGGCCAACGTCCTGACTTTC
TRBJ2-1 NA few TRBV5-1 CASSFTGRDNEQFF TGCGCCAGCAGCTTTACGGGGCGAGACAATGAGCAGTTCTTC
TRBJ2-1 NA NA TRBV15 CATSRDPGTEQFF TGTGCCACCAGCAGAGATCCGGGGACTGAGCAGTTCTTC
TRBJ2-5 TRBD2 NA TRBV10-1 CASSPGLAGGNSETQYF TGCGCCAGCAGTCCTGGACTAGCGGGAGGAAACAGCGAGACCCAGTACTTC
TRBJ2-1 TRBD2 many TRBV15 CATSGTRSGEQFF TGTGCCACCAGCGGGACTAGATCGGGTGAGCAGTTCTTC
TRBJ2-5 TRBD1 few TRBV5-1 CASRGTDYQETQYF TGCGCCAGCAGAGGGACAGACTACCAAGAGACCCAGTACTTC
TRBJ1-4 NA NA TRBV19 CASSVQVNEKLFF TGTGCCAGTAGTGTACAGGTTAATGAAAAACTGTTTTTT
TRBJ1-3 NA few TRBV7-9 CASSEPGWAGNTIYF TGTGCCAGCAGCGAACCTGGCTGGGCTGGAAACACCATATATTTT
TRBJ2-1 TRBD2 NA TRBV12-3/TRBV12-4 CASSPGQLAGGDNEQFF TGTGCCAGCAGTCCAGGCCAACTAGCGGGAGGGGACAATGAGCAGTTCTTC
TRBJ2-2 NA few TRBV12-3/TRBV12-4 CASREVNTGELFF TGTGCCAGCAGAGAGGTGAACACCGGGGAGCTGTTTTTT
TRBJ2-1 TRBD2 NA TRBV6-2/TRBV6-3 CASSYSFGTSGASSYNEQFF TGTGCCAGCAGTTACTCTTTCGGGACTAGCGGGGCGAGCTCCTACAATGAGCAGTTCTTC
TRBJ2-3 TRBD2 NA TRBV20-1 CSAMAGALADTQYF TGCAGTGCTATGGCGGGAGCCTTGGCAGATACGCAGTATTTT
TRBJ1-5 NA few TRBV24-1 CATSEAGLDNQPQHF TGTGCCACCAGTGAGGCAGGGCTTGACAATCAGCCCCAGCATTTT
TRBJ1-4 NA few TRBV20-1 CSARGTGTRGNEKLFF TGCAGTGCTAGAGGAACCGGGACCCGGGGTAATGAAAAACTGTTTTTT
TRBJ1-4 TRBD1 NA TRBV5-5 CASSLATDRGWEKLFF TGTGCCAGCAGCTTGGCGACCGACAGGGGATGGGAAAAACTGTTTTTT
TRBJ1-4 NA NA TRBV7-2 CASSSKASNEKLFF TGTGCCAGCAGCTCGAAGGCCTCTAATGAAAAACTGTTTTTT
TRBJ1-2 TRBD1 few TRBV5-1 CASSYPGTVNYGYTF TGCGCCAGCAGTTACCCCGGGACAGTTAACTATGGCTACACCTTC
TRBJ2-7 TRBD1 NA TRBV20-1 CSATNPGQGSYEQYF TGCAGTGCTACAAACCCGGGACAGGGATCCTACGAGCAGTACTTC
TRBJ1-1 NA NA TRBV3-1 CASSQRAGTWGSTEAFF TGTGCCAGCAGCCAACGGGCAGGGACCTGGGGGAGTACTGAAGCTTTCTTT
TRBJ1-1 NA many TRBV11-1 CASSLAPGNTEAFF TGTGCCAGCAGCTTAGCGCCGGGGAATACTGAAGCTTTCTTT